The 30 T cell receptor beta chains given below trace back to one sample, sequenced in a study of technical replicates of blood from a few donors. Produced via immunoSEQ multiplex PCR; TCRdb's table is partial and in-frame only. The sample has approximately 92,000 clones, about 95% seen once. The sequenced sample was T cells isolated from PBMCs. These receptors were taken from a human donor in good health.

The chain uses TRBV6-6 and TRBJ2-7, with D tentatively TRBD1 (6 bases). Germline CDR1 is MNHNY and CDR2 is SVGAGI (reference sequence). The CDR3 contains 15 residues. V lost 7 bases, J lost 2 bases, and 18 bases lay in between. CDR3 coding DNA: TGTGCCAGCATTACAGCCAGGGACAAGGCCTACGAGCAGTACTTC. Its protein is CASITARDKAYEQYF.

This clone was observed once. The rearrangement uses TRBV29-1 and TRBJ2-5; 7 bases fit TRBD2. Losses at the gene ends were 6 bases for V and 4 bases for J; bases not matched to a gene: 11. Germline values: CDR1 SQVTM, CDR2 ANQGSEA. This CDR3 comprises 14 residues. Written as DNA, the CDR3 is TGCAGCGTGGAAAGATCAATAGCGGGAGAGACCCAGTACTTC. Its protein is CSVERSIAGETQYF.

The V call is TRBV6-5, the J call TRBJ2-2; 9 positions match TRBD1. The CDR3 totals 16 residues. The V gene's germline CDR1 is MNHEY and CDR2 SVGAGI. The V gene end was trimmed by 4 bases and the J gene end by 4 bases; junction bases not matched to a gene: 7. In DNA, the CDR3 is TGTGCCAGCAGTTCCCTCGGGACAGGGTCCACCGGGGAGCTGTTTTTT. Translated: CASSSLGTGSTGELFF.

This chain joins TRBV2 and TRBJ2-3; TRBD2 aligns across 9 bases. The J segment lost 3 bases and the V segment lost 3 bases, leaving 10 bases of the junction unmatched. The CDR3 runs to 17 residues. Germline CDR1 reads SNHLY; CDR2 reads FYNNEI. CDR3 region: CASSEKISGSRTDTQYF. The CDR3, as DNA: TGTGCCAGCAGTGAGAAGATTAGCGGGAGTCGGACAGATACGCAGTATTTT.

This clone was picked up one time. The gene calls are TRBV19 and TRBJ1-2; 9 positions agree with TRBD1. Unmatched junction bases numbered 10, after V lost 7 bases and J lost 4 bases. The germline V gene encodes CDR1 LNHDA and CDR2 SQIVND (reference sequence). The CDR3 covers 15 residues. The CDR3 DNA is TGTGCCAGTATTCCACCGGGACAGGGACGCTATGGCTACACCTTC. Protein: CASIPPGQGRYGYTF.

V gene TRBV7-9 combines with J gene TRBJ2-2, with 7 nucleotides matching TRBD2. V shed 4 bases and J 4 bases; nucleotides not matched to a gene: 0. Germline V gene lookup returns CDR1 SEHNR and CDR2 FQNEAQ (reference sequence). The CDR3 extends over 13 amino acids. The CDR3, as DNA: TGTGCCAGCAGCTGGGGGGGCACCGGGGAGCTGTTTTTT. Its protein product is CASSWGGTGELFF. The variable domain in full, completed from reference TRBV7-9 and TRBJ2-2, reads DTGVSQNPRHKITKRGQNVTFRCDPISEHNRLYWYRQTLGQGPEFLTYFQNEAQLEKSRLLSDRFSAERPKGSFSTLEIQRTEQGDSAMYLCASSWGGTGELFFGEGSRLTVL.

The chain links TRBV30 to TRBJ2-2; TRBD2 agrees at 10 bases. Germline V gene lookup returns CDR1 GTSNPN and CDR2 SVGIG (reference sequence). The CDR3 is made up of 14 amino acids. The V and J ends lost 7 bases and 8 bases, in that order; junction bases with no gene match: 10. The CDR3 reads CASRETSGWGELFF. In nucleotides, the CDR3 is TGTGCCTCCCGTGAGACTAGCGGGTGGGGGGAGCTGTTTTTT.

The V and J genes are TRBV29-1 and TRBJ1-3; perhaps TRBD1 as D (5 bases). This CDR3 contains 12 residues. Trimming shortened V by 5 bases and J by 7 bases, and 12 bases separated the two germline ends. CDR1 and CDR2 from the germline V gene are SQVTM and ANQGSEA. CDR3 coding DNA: TGCAGCGTTATCGCGGGGGGGAACACCATATATTTT. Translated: CSVIAGGNTIYF. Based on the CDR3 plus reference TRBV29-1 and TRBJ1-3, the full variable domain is SAVISQKPSRDICQRGTSLTIQCQVDSQVTMMFWYRQQPGQSLTLIATANQGSEATYESGFVIDKFPISRPNLTFSTLTVSNMSPEDSSIYLCSVIAGGNTIYFGEGSWLTVV.

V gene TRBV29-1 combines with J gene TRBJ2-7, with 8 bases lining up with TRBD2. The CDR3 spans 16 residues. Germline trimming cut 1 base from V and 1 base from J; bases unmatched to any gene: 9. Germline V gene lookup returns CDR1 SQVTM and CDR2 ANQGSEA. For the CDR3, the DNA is TGCAGCGTTGAAGGGTGGGGAGCGGGAGTGTCCTACGAGCAGTACTTC. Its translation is CSVEGWGAGVSYEQYF.

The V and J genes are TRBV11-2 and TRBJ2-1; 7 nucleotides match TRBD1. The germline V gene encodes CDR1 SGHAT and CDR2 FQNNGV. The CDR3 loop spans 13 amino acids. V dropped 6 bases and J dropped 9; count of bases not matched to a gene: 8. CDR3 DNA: TGTGCCAGCAGTTCGACAGGGTTTAGTGAGCAGTTCTTC. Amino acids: CASSSTGFSEQFF.

CDR3 residues: CASSQLGGNTGELFF. CDR3 nucleotide sequence: TGTGCCAGCAGCCAACTAGGCGGGAACACCGGGGAGCTGTTTTTT. V is TRBV7-9 and J is TRBJ2-2, with D possibly matching TRBD2 (5 bases). CDR3 size: 15 residues. The V gene lost 5 bases and the J gene lost 1 base, with 11 bases spanning the gap. Germline-derived CDR1 and CDR2 are SEHNR and FQNEAQ (reference sequence).

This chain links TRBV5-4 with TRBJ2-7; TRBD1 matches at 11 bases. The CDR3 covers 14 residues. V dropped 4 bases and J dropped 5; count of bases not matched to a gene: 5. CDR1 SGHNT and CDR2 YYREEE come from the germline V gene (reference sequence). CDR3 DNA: TGTGCCAGCAGCCCCGGGACAGGGGGAGACGAGCAGTACTTC. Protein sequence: CASSPGTGGDEQYF.

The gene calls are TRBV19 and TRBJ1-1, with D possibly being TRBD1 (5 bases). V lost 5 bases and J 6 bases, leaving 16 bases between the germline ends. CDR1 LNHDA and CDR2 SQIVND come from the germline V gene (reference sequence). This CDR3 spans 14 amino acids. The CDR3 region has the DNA TGTGCCAGTAGTCCTGCTCGGGGGGGAGCTGAAGCTTTCTTT. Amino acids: CASSPARGGAEAFF.

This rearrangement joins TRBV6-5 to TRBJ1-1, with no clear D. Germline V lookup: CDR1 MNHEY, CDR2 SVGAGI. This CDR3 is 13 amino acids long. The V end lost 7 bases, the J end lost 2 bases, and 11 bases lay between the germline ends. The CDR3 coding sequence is TGTGCCAGCAACAACCCCATAAACACTGAAGCTTTCTTT. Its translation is CASNNPINTEAFF.

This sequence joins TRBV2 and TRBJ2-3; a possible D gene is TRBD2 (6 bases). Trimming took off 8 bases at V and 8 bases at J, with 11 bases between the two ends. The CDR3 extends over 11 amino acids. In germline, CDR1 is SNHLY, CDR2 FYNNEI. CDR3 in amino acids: CASPLGGTQYF. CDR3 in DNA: TGTGCCAGCCCCTTGGGGGGTACGCAGTATTTT.

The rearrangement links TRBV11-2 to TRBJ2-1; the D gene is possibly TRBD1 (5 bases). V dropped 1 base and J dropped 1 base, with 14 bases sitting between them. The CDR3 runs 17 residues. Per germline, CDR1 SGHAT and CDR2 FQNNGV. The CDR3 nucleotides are TGTGCCAGCAGCTTAGGTGGGGCCCTTATTTCCTACAATGAGCAGTTCTTC. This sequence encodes CASSLGGALISYNEQFF.

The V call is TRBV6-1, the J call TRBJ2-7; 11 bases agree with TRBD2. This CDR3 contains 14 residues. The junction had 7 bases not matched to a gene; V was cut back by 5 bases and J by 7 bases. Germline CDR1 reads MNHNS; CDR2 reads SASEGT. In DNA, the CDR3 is TGTGCCAGCAGTCAACTGACTAGCGGGAATGAGCAGTACTTC. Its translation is CASSQLTSGNEQYF.

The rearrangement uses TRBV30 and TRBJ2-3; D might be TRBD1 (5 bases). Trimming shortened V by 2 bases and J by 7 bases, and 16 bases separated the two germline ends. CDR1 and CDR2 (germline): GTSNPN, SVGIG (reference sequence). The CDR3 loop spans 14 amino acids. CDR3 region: CAWSPPPRQNTQYF. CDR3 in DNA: TGTGCCTGGAGTCCACCCCCGCGACAGAATACGCAGTATTTT.

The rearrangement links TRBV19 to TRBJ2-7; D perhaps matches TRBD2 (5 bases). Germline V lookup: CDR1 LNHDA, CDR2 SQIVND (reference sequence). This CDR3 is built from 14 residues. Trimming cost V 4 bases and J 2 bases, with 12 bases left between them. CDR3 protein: CASSRTVDTYEQYF. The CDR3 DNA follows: TGTGCCAGTAGTAGGACTGTGGATACCTACGAGCAGTACTTC.

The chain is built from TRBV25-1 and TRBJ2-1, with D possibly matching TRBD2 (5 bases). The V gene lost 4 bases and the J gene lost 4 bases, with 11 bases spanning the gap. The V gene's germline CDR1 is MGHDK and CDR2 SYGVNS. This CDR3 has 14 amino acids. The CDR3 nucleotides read TGTGCCAGCAGTGCAATGACTACTTACAATGAGCAGTTCTTC. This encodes CASSAMTTYNEQFF.

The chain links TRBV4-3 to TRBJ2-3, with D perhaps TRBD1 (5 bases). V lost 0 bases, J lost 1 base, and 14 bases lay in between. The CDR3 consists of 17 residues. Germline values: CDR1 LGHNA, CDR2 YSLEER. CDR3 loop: CASSQEGRVGRTDTQYF. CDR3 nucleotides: TGCGCCAGCAGCCAAGAAGGCAGGGTGGGCCGCACAGATACGCAGTATTTT.

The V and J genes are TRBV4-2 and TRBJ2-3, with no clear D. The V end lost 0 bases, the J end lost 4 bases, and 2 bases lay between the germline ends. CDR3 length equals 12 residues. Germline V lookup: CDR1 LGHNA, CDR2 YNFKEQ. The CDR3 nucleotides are TGTGCCAGCAGCCAAGACTCAGATACGCAGTATTTT. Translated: CASSQDSDTQYF.

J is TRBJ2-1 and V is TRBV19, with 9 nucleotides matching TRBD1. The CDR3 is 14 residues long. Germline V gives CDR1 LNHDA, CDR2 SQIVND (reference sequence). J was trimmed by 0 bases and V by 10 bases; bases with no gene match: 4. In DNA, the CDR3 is TGTGCCACTGGGACAGGGAACTCCTACAATGAGCAGTTCTTC. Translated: CATGTGNSYNEQFF.

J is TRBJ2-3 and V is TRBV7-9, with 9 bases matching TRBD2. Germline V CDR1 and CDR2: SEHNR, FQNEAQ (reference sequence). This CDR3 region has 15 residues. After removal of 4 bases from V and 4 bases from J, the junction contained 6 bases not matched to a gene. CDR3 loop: CASSSTGLASDTQYF. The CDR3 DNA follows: TGTGCCAGCAGCTCAACGGGACTAGCCTCAGATACGCAGTATTTT.

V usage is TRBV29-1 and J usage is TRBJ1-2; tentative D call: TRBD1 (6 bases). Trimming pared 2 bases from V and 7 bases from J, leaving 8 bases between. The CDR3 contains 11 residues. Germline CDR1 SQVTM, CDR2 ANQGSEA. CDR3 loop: CSVEQGSGYTF. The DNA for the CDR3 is TGCAGCGTTGAACAGGGGAGTGGCTACACCTTC. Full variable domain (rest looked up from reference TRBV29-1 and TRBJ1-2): SAVISQKPSRDICQRGTSLTIQCQVDSQVTMMFWYRQQPGQSLTLIATANQGSEATYESGFVIDKFPISRPNLTFSTLTVSNMSPEDSSIYLCSVEQGSGYTFGSGTRLTVV.

The CDR3 nucleotides are TGTGCCATCAAGGGGGCGGCAACTGAAGCTTTCTTT. Translation: CAIKGAATEAFF. The chain combines TRBV6-5 with TRBJ1-1, with 7 bases fitting TRBD1. The CDR3 is made up of 12 amino acids. Germline CDR1 is MNHEY and CDR2 is SVGAGI. V shed 10 bases and J 5 bases; nucleotides not matched to a gene: 7.

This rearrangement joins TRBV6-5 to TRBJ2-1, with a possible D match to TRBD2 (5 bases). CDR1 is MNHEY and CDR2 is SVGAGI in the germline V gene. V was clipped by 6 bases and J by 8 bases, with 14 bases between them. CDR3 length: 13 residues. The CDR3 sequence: CASRVAGLHEQFF. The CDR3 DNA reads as TGTGCCAGCAGGGTGGCGGGTCTTCATGAGCAGTTCTTC.

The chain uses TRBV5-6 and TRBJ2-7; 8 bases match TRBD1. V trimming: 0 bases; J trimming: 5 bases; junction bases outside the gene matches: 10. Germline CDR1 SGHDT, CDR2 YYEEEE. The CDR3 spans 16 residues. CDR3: CASSLVETGDGNEQYF. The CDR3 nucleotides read TGTGCCAGCAGCTTGGTCGAGACAGGGGATGGGAACGAGCAGTACTTC. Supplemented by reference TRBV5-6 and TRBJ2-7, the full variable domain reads DAGVTQSPTHLIKTRGQQVTLRCSPKSGHDTVSWYQQALGQGPQFIFQYYEEEERQRGNFPDRFSGHQFPNYSSELNVNALLLGDSALYLCASSLVETGDGNEQYFGPGTRLTVT.

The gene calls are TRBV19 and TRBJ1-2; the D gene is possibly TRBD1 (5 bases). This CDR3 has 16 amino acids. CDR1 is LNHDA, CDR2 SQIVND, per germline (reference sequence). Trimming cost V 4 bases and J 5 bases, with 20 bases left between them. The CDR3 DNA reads TGTGCCAGTAGTACCACCGGAGGGACTCTCCCTTATGGCTACACCTTC. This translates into CASSTTGGTLPYGYTF. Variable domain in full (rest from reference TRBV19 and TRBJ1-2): DGGITQSPKYLFRKEGQNVTLSCEQNLNHDAMYWYRQDPGQGLRLIYYSQIVNDFQKGDIAEGYSVSREKKESFPLTVTSAQKNPTAFYLCASSTTGGTLPYGYTFGSGTRLTVV.

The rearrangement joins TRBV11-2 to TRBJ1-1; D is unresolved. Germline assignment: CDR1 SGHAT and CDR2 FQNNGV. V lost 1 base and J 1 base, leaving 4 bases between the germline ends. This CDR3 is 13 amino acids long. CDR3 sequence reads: CASSLGENTEAFF. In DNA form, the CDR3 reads TGTGCCAGCAGCTTAGGAGAGAACACTGAAGCTTTCTTT.